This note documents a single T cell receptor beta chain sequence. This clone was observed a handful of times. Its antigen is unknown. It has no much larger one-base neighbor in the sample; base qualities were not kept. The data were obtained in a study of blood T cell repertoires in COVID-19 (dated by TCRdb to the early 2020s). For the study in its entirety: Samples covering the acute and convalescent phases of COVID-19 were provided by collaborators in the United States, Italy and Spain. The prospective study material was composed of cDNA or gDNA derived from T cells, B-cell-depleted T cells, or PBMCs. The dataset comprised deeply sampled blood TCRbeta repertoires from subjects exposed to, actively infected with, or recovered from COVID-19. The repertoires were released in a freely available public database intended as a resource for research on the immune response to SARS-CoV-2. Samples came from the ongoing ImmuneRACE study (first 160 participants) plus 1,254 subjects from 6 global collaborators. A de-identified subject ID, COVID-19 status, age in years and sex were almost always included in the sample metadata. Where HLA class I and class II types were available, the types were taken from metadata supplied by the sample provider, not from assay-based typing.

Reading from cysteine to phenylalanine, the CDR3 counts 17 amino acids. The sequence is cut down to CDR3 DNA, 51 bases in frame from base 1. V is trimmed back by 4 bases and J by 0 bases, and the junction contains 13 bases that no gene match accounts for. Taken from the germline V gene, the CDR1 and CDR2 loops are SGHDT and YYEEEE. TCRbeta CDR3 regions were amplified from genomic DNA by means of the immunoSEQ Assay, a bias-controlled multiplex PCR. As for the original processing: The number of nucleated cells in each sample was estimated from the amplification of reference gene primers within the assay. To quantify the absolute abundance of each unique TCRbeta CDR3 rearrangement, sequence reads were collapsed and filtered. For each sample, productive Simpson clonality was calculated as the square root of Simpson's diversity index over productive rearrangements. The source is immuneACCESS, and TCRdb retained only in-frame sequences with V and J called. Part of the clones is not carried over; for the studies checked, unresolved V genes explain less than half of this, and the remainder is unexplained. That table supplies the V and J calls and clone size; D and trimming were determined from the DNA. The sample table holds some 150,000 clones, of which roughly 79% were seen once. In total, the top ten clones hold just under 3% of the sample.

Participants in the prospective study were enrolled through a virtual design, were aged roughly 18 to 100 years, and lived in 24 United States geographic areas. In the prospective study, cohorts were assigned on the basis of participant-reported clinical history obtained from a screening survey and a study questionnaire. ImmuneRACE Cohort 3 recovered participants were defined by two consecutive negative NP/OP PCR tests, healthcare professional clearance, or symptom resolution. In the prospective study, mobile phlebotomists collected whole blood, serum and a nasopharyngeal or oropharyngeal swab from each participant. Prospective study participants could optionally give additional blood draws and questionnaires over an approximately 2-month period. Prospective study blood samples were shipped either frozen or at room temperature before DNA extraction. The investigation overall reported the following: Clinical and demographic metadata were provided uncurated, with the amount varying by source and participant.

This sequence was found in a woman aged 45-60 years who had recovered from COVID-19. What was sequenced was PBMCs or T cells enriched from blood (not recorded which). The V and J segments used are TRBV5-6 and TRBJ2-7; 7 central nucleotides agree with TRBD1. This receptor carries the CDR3 CASSRRGQINRSYEQYF. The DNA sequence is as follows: TGTGCCAGCAGCCGCAGGGGACAGATTAATCGCTCCTACGAGCAGTACTTC.